These 28 T cell receptor beta chains were sequenced from one sample in a study of kidney transplant recipient with SARS-CoV-2 infection. TCRdb reprocessed the reads via MiXCR and lists one record per CDR3 protein. The sample records approximately 240,000 distinct CDR3 sequences, more than 25% being singletons. The source material was a blood sample, sampled at baseline and on roughly day 110 from a kidney transplant recipient. The receptors were sampled from a male patient aged 25 to 39 who had COVID-19 and was a kidney transplant recipient. Some T cells may be graft donor cells.

This clonotype was recorded at least ten times. The chain combines TRBV7-2 with TRBJ1-2; TRBD1 is a possible D gene (5 bases). Germline assignment: CDR1 SGHTA and CDR2 FQGNSA. The CDR3 has 17 amino acids. Trimming stripped 5 bases from V and 4 bases from J, with 23 bases between. CDR3 residues: CASSGATRDGKTYGYTF. CDR3 bases: TGTGCCAGCAGCGGGGCGACCAGAGACGGAAAGACCTATGGCTACACCTTC.

A remark on this clonotype: Since a far larger clone is one base different, this is likely a read error. CDR3 nucleotides: TGCGCCAGCAACACCGGGACTAGCGGGACCGAGCAGTACTTC. This sequence encodes CASNTGTSGTEQYF. The chain joins TRBV5-1 to TRBJ2-5; 13 nucleotides match TRBD2. The end of the DNA is better explained by TRBJ2-7, so the J call may be wrong. The germline V gene encodes CDR1 SGHRS and CDR2 YFSETQ. The CDR3 consists of 14 residues.

This clonotype was detected many times. This chain joins TRBV5-1 and TRBJ2-7; TRBD2 matches at 14 bases. Germline loops: CDR1 SGHRS, CDR2 YFSETQ. Germline trimming cut 4 bases from V and 2 bases from J; bases unmatched to any gene: 8. This CDR3 comprises 17 residues. CDR3 sequence reads: CASSPGLAGDYAYEQYF. The CDR3 DNA reads as TGCGCCAGCAGCCCGGGACTAGCGGGAGATTACGCCTACGAGCAGTACTTC. Drawing the rest from reference TRBV5-1 and TRBJ2-7, the complete variable domain is KAGVTQTPRYLIKTRGQQVTLSCSPISGHRSVSWYQQTPGQGLQFLFEYFSETQRNKGNFPGRFSGRQFSNSRSEMNVSTLELGDSALYLCASSPGLAGDYAYEQYFGPGTRLTVT.

This sequence joins TRBV5-4 and TRBJ1-1; D gene ambiguous. Trimming left V 6 bases short and J 0 bases short, with 15 bases between. This CDR3 is built from 15 residues. In germline, CDR1 is SGHNT, CDR2 YYREEE (reference sequence). The CDR3 nucleotides are TGTGCCAGCACCCTGTCGGGCGGAATGAACACTGAAGCTTTCTTT. Its protein is CASTLSGGMNTEAFF.

Details on this clonotype: Sequence at one end of the junction differs from germline and may be a read error. CDR3 loop: CATTQGNVPEALF. The CDR3 DNA follows: TGTGCCACCACACAGGGCAACGTCCCCGAAGCTCTCTTT. The chain couples TRBV10-3 to TRBJ1-1; D is perhaps TRBD1 (6 bases). This CDR3 is 13 amino acids long. CDR1 is ENHRY, CDR2 SYGVKD, per germline.

This clonotype was seen once. This may be a read error, as it is one base from a much larger clone. This CDR3 is missing its conserved last phenylalanine or tryptophan, likely due to a read error. The chain couples TRBV24-1 to TRBJ1-1; 10 bases match TRBD1. The V gene's germline CDR1 is KGHDR and CDR2 SFDVKD. This CDR3 is 15 amino acids long. J was trimmed by 3 bases and V by 3 bases; bases with no gene match: 3. Here the CDR3 DNA reads TGTGCCACCAGTGATGGGGGGACAGGGGACACTGAAGCTTTCTCT. Protein product: CATSDGGTGDTEAFS.

This clonotype was seen only a few times. The rearrangement uses TRBV5-4 and TRBJ1-2; 8 bases are shared with TRBD1. The CDR3 has 14 residues. V was clipped by 4 bases and J by 8 bases; unmatched bases: 10. The germline V gene encodes CDR1 SGHNT and CDR2 YYREEE (reference sequence). CDR3 DNA: TGTGCCAGCAGCCCCGAGACAGGGGTAGTCGGCTACACCTTC. This encodes CASSPETGVVGYTF. The complete variable domain, with remaining parts taken from reference TRBV5-4 and TRBJ1-2, reads ETGVTQSPTHLIKTRGQQVTLRCSSQSGHNTVSWYQQALGQGPQFIFQYYREEENGRGNFPPRFSGLQFPNYSSELNVNALELDDSALYLCASSPETGVVGYTFGSGTRLTVV.

Many counts were recorded for this clonotype. The genes are TRBV28 and TRBJ1-5; D gene ambiguous. There are 12 residues in the CDR3. V was shortened by 10 bases and J by 6 bases, with 13 bases between the two germline ends. Germline CDR1 is MDHEN and CDR2 is SYDVKM. In DNA form, the CDR3 reads TGTGCCACCCTTGTTGGGGTTCAGCCCCAGCATTTT. This sequence encodes CATLVGVQPQHF.

To note about this clonotype: Possible read error: a much larger clone is one base away. The chain recombines TRBV4-3 with TRBJ1-2, with a possible D match to TRBD1 (6 bases). Germline assignment: CDR1 LGHNA and CDR2 YSLEER. CDR3 length: 17 amino acids. The CDR3 sequence: CTSSTATGRRKTYGYTF. The CDR3 DNA sequence: TGCACCAGCAGCACGGCGACAGGACGTCGAAAGACCTATGGCTACACCTTC.

The CDR3 region is CSVRKSGANVLTF. The CDR3 region has the DNA TGCAGCGTGAGGAAATCTGGGGCCAACGTCCTGACTTTC. The J gene is TRBJ2-6, the V gene TRBV29-1; D unclear. V lost 6 bases and J 1 base, leaving 7 bases between the germline ends. The germline V gene encodes CDR1 SQVTM and CDR2 ANQGSEA. This CDR3 is built from 13 residues.

This clonotype was seen more than once but under ten times. The chain carries TRBV11-3 and TRBJ2-3; 7 bases agree with TRBD1. Germline V gives CDR1 SGHNT, CDR2 YENEEA. Losses at the gene ends were 5 bases for V and 3 bases for J; bases not matched to a gene: 5. This CDR3 region has 14 residues. CDR3 sequence: CASSPGGLTDTQYF. The CDR3 coding sequence is TGTGCCAGCAGCCCAGGGGGTTTGACAGATACGCAGTATTTT.

Details on this clonotype: A much larger clonotype is one base distant, so this may be a read error. The CDR3: CTSSLGSGTPAYEQYF. In DNA, the CDR3 is TGTACCAGCAGCTTGGGGTCTGGGACTCCAGCCTACGAGCAGTACTTC. The chain recombines TRBV7-9 with TRBJ2-7; D possibly corresponds to TRBD2 (6 bases). Looked up from germline, CDR1 is SEHNR and CDR2 is FQNEAQ (reference sequence). The CDR3 consists of 16 residues. Together with reference TRBV7-9 and TRBJ2-7, the CDR3 gives the full variable domain: DTGVSQNPRHKITKRGQNVTFRCDPISEHNRLYWYRQTLGQGPEFLTYFQNEAQLEKSRLLSDRFSAERPKGSFSTLEIQRTEQGDSAMYLCTSSLGSGTPAYEQYFGPGTRLTVT.

Notes on this clonotype: A much more abundant neighbour one base away suggests this may be a read error. The chain links TRBV5-4 to TRBJ2-4; 7 bases line up with TRBD1. CDR1 is SGHNT and CDR2 is YYREEE in the germline V gene (reference sequence). The CDR3 totals 13 residues. The CDR3 nucleotides are TGTGCCAGCACCCTACAGGGGAACTATGGCCACACCTTC. It codes for CASTLQGNYGHTF.

As to this clonotype: A much larger clone differs by one base, so this may be a read error. V usage is TRBV13 and J usage is TRBJ2-3; 8 bases line up with TRBD1. The CDR3 totals 16 residues. Germline V gene lookup returns CDR1 PRHDT and CDR2 FYEKMQ (reference sequence). The CDR3 protein is CTSSPPLGQGTDTQYF. Written as DNA, the CDR3 is TGTACCAGCAGCCCGCCTTTGGGACAGGGCACAGATACGCAGTATTTT. Supplemented by reference TRBV13 and TRBJ2-3, the full variable domain reads AAGVIQSPRHLIKEKRETATLKCYPIPRHDTVYWYQQGPGQDPQFLISFYEKMQSDKGSIPDRFSAQQFSDYHSELNMSSLELGDSALYFCTSSPPLGQGTDTQYFGPGTRLTVL.

This clonotype was counted ten times or more. CDR3 coding DNA: TGTGCCAGCAGCTTAAACCCCGGGACAGGGTACGAGCAGTACTTC. Its protein is CASSLNPGTGYEQYF. The chain uses TRBV7-3 and TRBJ2-7; 9 bases are a match to TRBD1. CDR1 and CDR2 from the germline V gene are SGHTA and FQGTGA. With 1 base clipped from V and 4 bases from J, the junction kept 5 bases outside the gene matches. This CDR3 is 15 amino acids long.

In this sample, this clonotype turned up a few times. This sequence joins TRBV3-1 and TRBJ2-6; D is possibly TRBD1 (6 bases). The ends were cut back, 1 base at V and 4 bases at J, with 11 bases in the middle. From germline, CDR1 is LGHDT and CDR2 YNNKEL (reference sequence). This CDR3 is built from 16 residues. The CDR3 DNA reads TGTGCCAGCAGCCAAGTGGCAGGGGCCGGGGCCAACGTCCTGACTTTC. Its protein is CASSQVAGAGANVLTF.

This clonotype was seen at least ten times. The chain couples TRBV18 to TRBJ2-6; TRBD1 is a possible D gene (5 bases). Trimming stripped 1 base from V and 0 bases from J, with 13 bases between. Looked up from germline, CDR1 is KGHSH and CDR2 is LQKENI. The CDR3 totals 18 residues. The DNA for the CDR3 is TGTGCCAGCTCACCACAACAGGCACTCAACTCTGGGGCCAACGTCCTGACTTTC. This encodes CASSPQQALNSGANVLTF.

This clonotype was observed many times. The chain joins TRBV27 to TRBJ2-7; TRBD1 matches 8 bases. CDR3 length: 16 residues. Germline-derived CDR1 and CDR2 are MNHEY and SMNVEV (reference sequence). Trimming at V came to 4 bases and at J to 0 bases, leaving 8 bases not matched to a gene. The CDR3 DNA is TGTGCCAGCAGTTCCCGACAGGGGCGAAGCTCCTACGAGCAGTACTTC. As protein: CASSSRQGRSSYEQYF.

Ten or more counts support this clonotype. The V call is TRBV5-4, the J call TRBJ1-1, with 11 bases that match TRBD1. CDR1 is SGHNT and CDR2 is YYREEE in the germline V gene (reference sequence). V was pared by 4 bases and J by 6 bases, with 11 bases of the junction left unmatched. CDR3 length equals 16 residues. CDR3 in amino acids: CASSPPGTGGFSEAFF. As DNA, the CDR3 is TGTGCCAGCAGCCCCCCCGGGACAGGGGGTTTTTCTGAAGCTTTCTTT.

The gene calls are TRBV24-1 and TRBJ2-2; D ambiguous. The CDR3 extends over 14 amino acids. The germline V and J ends were trimmed by 6 bases and 4 bases, with 11 bases remaining between them. Germline CDR1 is KGHDR and CDR2 is SFDVKD. The CDR3 DNA sequence: TGTGCCACCAGTACGGGTAGACGCACCGGGGAGCTGTTTTTT. Translated: CATSTGRRTGELFF.

With regard to this clonotype: This may stem from a read error, because a much larger clone lies one nucleotide away. V and J are TRBV11-2 and TRBJ1-6, with TRBD1 matching 9 bases. Germline CDR1 is SGHAT and CDR2 is FQNNGV. This CDR3 has 18 amino acids. The V gene end was trimmed by 5 bases and the J gene end by 1 base; junction bases not matched to a gene: 9. The chain's CDR3 is CASSITAGQGSYNSPLHF. CDR3 nucleotide sequence: TGTGCCAGCAGCATCACCGCGGGACAGGGATCCTATAATTCACCCCTCCACTTT.

This clonotype was found many times. CDR3 sequence (DNA): TGTGCCAGCAGGGAACCGGGACAGGGTTCCTACGAGCAGTACTTC. This translates into CASREPGQGSYEQYF. The gene calls are TRBV5-5 and TRBJ2-7; 9 positions agree with TRBD1. Germline lookup yields CDR1 SGHKS and CDR2 YYEKEE (reference sequence). This CDR3 comprises 15 residues. V lost 5 bases to trimming and J lost 1 base; unmatched junction nucleotides: 7.

On this clonotype itself: A read error may explain this, as a much larger clone is one base away. CDR3 DNA sequence: TGTGCCAGCAACTCCTCGAGCGATCTCGGAAAGACCTATGGCTACACCTTC. It encodes CASNSSSDLGKTYGYTF. The genes are TRBV11-3 and TRBJ1-2; D not certain. Germline loops: CDR1 SGHNT, CDR2 YENEEA. V dropped 7 bases and J dropped 4 bases, with 25 bases sitting between them. The CDR3 spans 17 residues.

The sample holds many counts of this clonotype. V is TRBV7-4 and J is TRBJ1-2; D remains unclear. Between the trimmed V and J ends, which lost 5 bases and 4 bases, there was a span of 23 bases. The CDR3 extends over 17 amino acids. Germline V gene sequence: CDR1 SGHVT, CDR2 SQSDAQ. The CDR3 reads CASSVSVSARKTYGYTF. The DNA for the CDR3 is TGTGCCAGCAGCGTGTCTGTTTCAGCTCGAAAGACCTATGGCTACACCTTC.

This clonotype was recorded at least ten times. The chain recombines TRBV30 with TRBJ2-1; D is ambiguous. This CDR3 is 13 amino acids long. The V gene lost 2 bases and the J gene lost 8 bases, with 13 bases spanning the gap. Germline lookup yields CDR1 GTSNPN and CDR2 SVGIG (reference sequence). CDR3 protein: CAWSTRPRDEQFF. In DNA form, the CDR3 reads TGTGCCTGGAGTACCCGACCTAGGGATGAGCAGTTCTTC.

Many counts were recorded for this clonotype. This chain uses TRBV30 with TRBJ1-2, with TRBD1 matching 7 bases. The V and J ends lost 2 bases and 8 bases, in that order; junction bases with no gene match: 11. Germline lookup yields CDR1 GTSNPN and CDR2 SVGIG (reference sequence). The CDR3 covers 14 residues. The CDR3 DNA reads as TGTGCCTGGAGTCTCACATCCGACAGGGTAGGCTACACCTTC. Its translation is CAWSLTSDRVGYTF.

This rearrangement joins TRBV5-1 to TRBJ2-1; D may be TRBD2 (5 bases). Deletions cut 4 bases from V and 2 bases from J, with 13 bases between. In germline, CDR1 is SGHRS, CDR2 YFSETQ. This CDR3 comprises 15 residues. The CDR3 DNA follows: TGCGCCAGCAGCCGTGCGCTAGCCACCTACAATGAGCAGTTCTTC. Translated, it gives CASSRALATYNEQFF.

This clonotype was counted ten times or more. This sequence joins TRBV8-2 and TRBJ1-2. TRBV8-2 is a documented pseudogene. The length of the CDR3 is 16 residues. The CDR3 DNA reads TGTGGCAGTTCACTACCTGATAGCCGAAAGACCTATGGCTACACCTTC. This encodes CGSSLPDSRKTYGYTF.